This TCR beta chain was captured in a study of CD8 T cells in ankylosing spondylitis. Whole-study results and caveats: A TCR beta motif of about eight highly homologous variants appeared characteristic of ankylosing spondylitis blood.

The CDR3 runs to 14 residues. With 0 bases removed from V and 7 bases from J, the gap between germline ends came to 12 bases. Germline V CDR1 and CDR2: LGHNA, YNFKEQ. TCRdb re-called the 5' RACE reads with MiXCR, one entry per CDR3 protein. The sample gives 700,000 to 1,000,000 distinct CDR3 sequences, 12% of which show up once; more than 0.5% is in the top ten. The table lists this clonotype with many counts. The target antigen is unknown. This chain connects TRBV4-2 to TRBJ1-1, with D possibly being TRBD1 (6 bases). The receptor's source is a male donor with ankylosing spondylitis. The sample consisted of blood, either unsorted or a sorted T cell fraction (not recorded which). In DNA, the CDR3 is TGTGCCAGCAGCCAAGAGCACGGGGGCGGTGAAGCTTTCTTT. Translating it yields CASSQEHGGGEAFF.